This T cell receptor (beta chain) was found in a study of cytomegalovirus exposure and HLA in healthy donors. Method: immunoSEQ multiplex PCR; TCRdb's copy keeps in-frame clones and lacks some. Of under 200,000 clones in the sample, about four fifths were seen once. V gave up 8 bases and J gave up 3 bases; unmatched junction bases: 12. Germline CDR1 is MNHEY and CDR2 is SVGAGI. This CDR3 is built from 15 residues. This clone was detected ten times or more. Antigen specificity is unknown. Broader study findings: TCR clusters originating in the first cohort tended to co-occur in the roughly 130 validation repertoires, according to a later analysis. A list of approximately 160 TCR beta chains associated with cytomegalovirus was given.

This clonotype was obtained from a man aged 18 to 29 in good health and CMV-seropositive. This rearrangement joins TRBV6-5 to TRBJ2-7, with 8 bases fitting TRBD2. The sample consisted of PBMCs. The CDR3 protein is CASRGRGAGDYEQYF. The CDR3 bases are TGTGCCAGCCGAGGTCGCGGAGCGGGAGACTACGAGCAGTACTTC.